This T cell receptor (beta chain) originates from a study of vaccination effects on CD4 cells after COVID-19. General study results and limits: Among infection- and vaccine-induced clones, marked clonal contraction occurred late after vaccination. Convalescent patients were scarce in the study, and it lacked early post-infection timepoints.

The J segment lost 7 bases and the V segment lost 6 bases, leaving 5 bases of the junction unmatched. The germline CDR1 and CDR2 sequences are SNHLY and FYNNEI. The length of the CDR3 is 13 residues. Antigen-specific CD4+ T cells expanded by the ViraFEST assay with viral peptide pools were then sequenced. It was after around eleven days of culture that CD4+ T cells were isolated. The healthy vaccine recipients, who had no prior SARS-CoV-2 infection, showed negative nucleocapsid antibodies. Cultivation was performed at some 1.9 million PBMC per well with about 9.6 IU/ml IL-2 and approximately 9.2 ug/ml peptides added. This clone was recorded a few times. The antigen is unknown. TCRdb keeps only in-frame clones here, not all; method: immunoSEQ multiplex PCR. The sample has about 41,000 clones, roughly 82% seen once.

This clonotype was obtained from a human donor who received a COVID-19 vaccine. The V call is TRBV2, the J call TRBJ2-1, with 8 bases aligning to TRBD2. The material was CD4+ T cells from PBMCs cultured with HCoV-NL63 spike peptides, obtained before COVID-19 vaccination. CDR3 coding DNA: TGTGCCAGCAGCGGTAGCGGGGCTAATGAGCAGTTCTTC. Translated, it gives CASSGSGANEQFF. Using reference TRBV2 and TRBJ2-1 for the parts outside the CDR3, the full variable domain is EPEVTQTPSHQVTQMGQEVILRCVPISNHLYFYWYRQILGQKVEFLVSFYNNEISEKSEIFDDQFSVERPDGSNFTLKIRSTKLEDSAMYFCASSGSGANEQFFGPGTRLTVL.